The 11 T cell receptor beta chains presented below share a single source sample, sequenced in a study of blood T cells in healthy people across ages. Together with a sample-barcoded 5' primer, a J-beta primer mix was included in a second PCR lasting roughly 6 to 12 cycles. TCRdb re-analysed the 5' RACE reads in MiXCR, keeping a single row per CDR3 protein. The sample has 850,000 to 1,300,000 distinct CDR3 sequences; 35% to 55% are singletons. What was sequenced was blood. Receptor source: a woman in her sixties or seventies in good health.

The J gene is TRBJ2-1, the V gene TRBV3-1, with a possible D match to TRBD1 (6 bases). This CDR3 region has 15 residues. From germline, CDR1 is LGHDT and CDR2 YNNKEL (reference sequence). V lost 0 bases, J lost 6 bases, and 12 bases lay in between. The CDR3 region is CASSQEAGEGNEQFF. CDR3 DNA sequence: TGTGCCAGCAGCCAAGAGGCAGGGGAAGGCAATGAGCAGTTCTTC.

The chain couples TRBV27 to TRBJ2-2; D gene unclear. CDR3 length: 14 amino acids. V shed 2 bases and J shed 3 bases, with 7 bases lying between them. Germline-derived CDR1 and CDR2 are MNHEY and SMNVEV (reference sequence). The CDR3 nucleotides read TGTGCCAGCAGTTTAAGTGCCTACACCGGGGAGCTGTTTTTT. Protein sequence: CASSLSAYTGELFF.

For this clonotype: Mismatch with germline at one junction end may stem from a read error. The V call is TRBV6-5, the J call TRBJ2-5; TRBD2 aligns across 11 bases. The CDR3 has 16 residues. From germline, CDR1 is MNHEY and CDR2 SVGAGI. The DNA for the CDR3 is TGTGCCGGCAGCCTTAGCGGGAGGGCCGTACAAGAGACCCAGTACTTC. It is translated as CAGSLSGRAVQETQYF.

This clonotype has just a few counts. This rearrangement joins TRBV11-2 to TRBJ2-7; the D gene is possibly TRBD1 (6 bases). Trimming took off 5 bases at V and 5 bases at J, with 16 bases between the two ends. The CDR3 totals 14 residues. Germline V lookup: CDR1 SGHAT, CDR2 FQNNGV. CDR3 nucleotide sequence: TGTGCCAGCAGCGCCTGGGGAACAGGGAACGAGCAGTACTTC. Its translation is CASSAWGTGNEQYF. The full variable domain, in which reference TRBV11-2 and TRBJ2-7 provide the parts outside the CDR3, is EAGVAQSPRYKIIEKRQSVAFWCNPISGHATLYWYQQILGQGPKLLIQFQNNGVVDDSQLPKDRFSAERLKGVDSTLKIQPAKLEDSAVYLCASSAWGTGNEQYFGPGTRLTVT.

The rearrangement uses TRBV3-1 and TRBJ1-6; no clear D. The CDR3 consists of 13 residues. Trimming shortened V by 1 base and J by 11 bases, and 9 bases separated the two germline ends. The germline V gene has CDR1 LGHDT and CDR2 YNNKEL (reference sequence). The CDR3 spells CASSQGPIPPLHF. CDR3 nucleotide sequence: TGTGCCAGCAGCCAAGGCCCGATACCACCCCTCCACTTT.

The chain combines TRBV4-2 with TRBJ2-5, with D unresolved. Matching the DNA end better, TRBJ2-7 makes the J call doubtful. CDR3 length: 15 amino acids. The germline CDR1 and CDR2 sequences are LGHNA and YNFKEQ. CDR3 nucleotide sequence: TGTGCCAGCAGCCCATCCACGCCCCAGCCCCACGAGCAGTACTTC. Residues: CASSPSTPQPHEQYF.

The V call is TRBV2, the J call TRBJ2-3; a weak D match, TRBD2 (6 bases). CDR1 and CDR2 (germline): SNHLY, FYNNEI. This CDR3 is built from 12 residues. The V gene lost 7 bases and the J gene lost 3 bases, with 8 bases spanning the gap. The DNA of the CDR3 is TGTGCCAGCATAGGAGGGACAGATACGCAGTATTTT. Protein: CASIGGTDTQYF.

This clonotype was counted between two and nine times. The V gene is TRBV6-2 or TRBV6-3, the J gene TRBJ2-7; the match to TRBD1 covers 9 bases. Germline CDR1 MNHEY, CDR2 SVGEGT. J lost 2 bases, V lost 4 bases, and 9 bases had no gene match. The CDR3 loop spans 16 amino acids. DNA for the CDR3: TGTGCCAGCAGTTCTTTCCCGGGACAGGGTCCCTACGAGCAGTACTTC. Its protein is CASSSFPGQGPYEQYF.

This clonotype appeared a few times. The chain uses TRBV14 and TRBJ2-3; D is undetermined. Trimming cost V 1 base and J 10 bases, with 12 bases left between them. Per the germline V gene, CDR1 is SGHDN and CDR2 is FVKESK. This CDR3 comprises 13 residues. CDR3 sequence reads: CASSQVSLSAQYF. CDR3 bases: TGTGCCAGCAGCCAAGTTTCGCTCTCCGCGCAGTATTTT.

The chain couples TRBV6-5 to TRBJ2-5; 12 bases line up with TRBD2. The better agreement between TRBJ2-7 and the DNA end casts doubt on the J call. The CDR3 is 16 amino acids. Germline V lookup: CDR1 MNHEY, CDR2 SVGAGI. For the CDR3, the DNA is TGTGCCAGCAGGTTGGGGACTAGCGGGTTGTTCTACGAGCAGTACTTC. Translated: CASRLGTSGLFYEQYF.

The V gene is TRBV4-2, the J gene TRBJ2-3, with unresolved D. Germline V gene sequence: CDR1 LGHNA, CDR2 YNFKEQ. The V end was cut by 0 bases, the J end by 4 bases, with 5 bases between. This CDR3 region has 13 residues. Here the CDR3 reads CASSQERSDTQYF. The CDR3 region has the DNA TGTGCCAGCAGCCAAGAACGGTCAGATACGCAGTATTTT.